Listed below are T cell receptor beta chains from one sample, sequenced in a study of T cells expressing NK-cell markers. TCRdb re-called the 5' RACE reads and catalogs CDR3 proteins one per entry, DNA excluded. The specimen's table records over 150,000 distinct CDR3 sequences. Sequencing was carried out using blood T cells: a sorted CD56 or NKG2C T cell subset, CD4+ or CD8+ T cells, or bulk PBMC T cells (not recorded which). The receptors were gathered from a woman aged 45-65 years in good health. The CDR3 runs from the conserved cysteine through the conserved F or W.

>TRBJ2-7|TRBV7-2
CASSLVALASYEQYF
>TRBJ1-4|TRBV7-9
CASSLSRDEKLFF
>TRBJ1-4|TRBV5-1
CASSKSPVITNEKLFF
>TRBJ2-7|TRBV27
CASSLDRGEIEQYF
>TRBJ2-1|TRBV27
CASSLGGYPYNEQFF
>TRBJ1-1|TRBV4-2
CASSRRGVENTEAFF
>TRBJ1-2|TRBV6-1
CASSEAGLTGLNYGYTF
>TRBJ1-1|TRBV4-2
CASSPPGGTYMNTEAFF
>TRBJ1-1|TRBV29-1
CSVPEGGEETEAFF
>TRBJ2-5|TRBV7-9
CASSLSEGPGETQYF
>TRBJ2-7|TRBV20-1
CSAREARNYEQYF
>TRBJ1-1|TRBV4-1
CASSQGDREGAEAFF
>TRBJ2-7|TRBV6-5
CASSETSGRLYEQYF
>TRBJ2-1|TRBV7-3
CASSLMGLAEHNEQFF
>TRBJ1-1|TRBV3-1
CASSQEQHIEAFF
>TRBJ1-5|TRBV2
CASRTRDIINQPQHF
>TRBJ2-2|TRBV11-3
CAIWTVTNTGELFF
>TRBJ2-1|TRBV29-1
CSVGGQGSIEQFF
>TRBJ1-2|TRBV6-5
CASSPSTSYGYTF
>TRBJ2-3|TRBV6-5
CASSYSEGSDTQYF
>TRBJ1-1|TRBV20-1
CSARDPYTGRGAEAFF
>TRBJ1-3|TRBV20-1
CSARAKTTGWDTIYF
>TRBJ2-5|TRBV21-1
CASSAGWDRTQETQYF
>TRBJ2-5|TRBV7-9
CASSSPGTGGETQYF
>TRBJ2-1|TRBV28
CASSFGTGGQFF
>TRBJ2-3|TRBV7-8
CASSSLSGTSGRAITDTQYF
>TRBJ1-2|TRBV25-1
CASSSHPGQPNYGYTF
>TRBJ1-4|TRBV5-1
CASGETGSTNEKLFF
>TRBJ1-2|TRBV29-1
CSVDLGQGGYYGYTF
>TRBJ1-1|TRBV20-1
CSARSRGAAEAFF
>TRBJ2-7|TRBV24-1
CATSDSIDHESAEQYF
>TRBJ1-3|TRBV16
CASSPQGGKGNTIYF
>TRBJ2-2|TRBV5-1
CASSAGQMNTGELFF
>TRBJ1-1|TRBV2
CASSETLDRAIGDTEAFF
>TRBJ2-1|TRBV7-8
CASSPPPRAGGKNEQFF
>TRBJ1-2|TRBV29-1
CSVETGGNYGYTF
>TRBJ2-5|TRBV12-5
CASGWGGLAGLQETQYF
>TRBJ1-4|TRBV12-3/TRBV12-4
CASSLIGQGAPELFF
>TRBJ2-2|TRBV7-9
CASSLRGNGELFF